This T cell receptor (beta chain) comes out of a study of cytomegalovirus exposure and HLA in healthy donors. As for the study in general: Earlier findings included some 120 million unique TCR beta sequences obtained from 150 million to 200 million T cells.

Looked up from germline, CDR1 is SGHNT and CDR2 is YENEEA. This CDR3 contains 15 residues. Losses at the gene ends were 5 bases for V and 6 bases for J; bases not matched to a gene: 12. The PCR used 60 Vbeta and 13 Jbeta primers. The assay was immunoSEQ multiplex PCR, and TCRdb's table has in-frame clones only and misses some. Of some 150,000 clones detected, around 80% appear once; the ten largest clones hold approximately 1.3%. V gene TRBV11-3 combines with J gene TRBJ2-7; TRBD1 matches 8 bases. The TCR originated in a man aged 25 to 40 in good health and CMV-seropositive. Sequenced sample: PBMCs. In DNA, the CDR3 is TGTGCCAGCAGCCTCATATTGGACAGGGAAAGCGAGCAGTACTTC. This sequence encodes CASSLILDRESEQYF.